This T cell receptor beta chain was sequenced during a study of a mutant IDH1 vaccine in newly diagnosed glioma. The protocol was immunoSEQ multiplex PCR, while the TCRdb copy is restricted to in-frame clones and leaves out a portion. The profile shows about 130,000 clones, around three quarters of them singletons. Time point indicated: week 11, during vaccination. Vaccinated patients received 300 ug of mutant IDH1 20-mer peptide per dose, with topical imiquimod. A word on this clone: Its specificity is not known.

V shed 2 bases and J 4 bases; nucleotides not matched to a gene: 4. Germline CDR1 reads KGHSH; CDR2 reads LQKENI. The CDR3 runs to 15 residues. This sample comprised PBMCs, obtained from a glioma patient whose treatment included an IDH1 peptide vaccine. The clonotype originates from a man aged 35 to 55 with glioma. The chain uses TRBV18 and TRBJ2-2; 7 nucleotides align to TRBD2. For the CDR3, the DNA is TGTGCCAGCTCACCAAGGCTAGCGGTCACCGGGGAGCTGTTTTTT. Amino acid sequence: CASSPRLAVTGELFF.